Listed below are T cell receptor beta chains from one sample, sequenced in a study of blood T cell repertoires in COVID-19. Assay: immunoSEQ multiplex PCR; the TCRdb copy retains only in-frame clones and omits some. The sample records 100,000 to 120,000 clones, 75% to 80% being singletons. The sequenced material came from peripheral blood. The receptors shown here come from a woman aged 80 or over with active or convalescent COVID-19. Both conserved end residues are part of each CDR3. The order of the fields is V gene, D gene, clone size, CDR3 length, J gene, CDR3 DNA, CDR3 protein. A D gene is named only where the DNA matches it firmly. Some rows mark clone size as missing; the rest say once, few, many or name a class of expanded clone.

TRBV10-3	TRBD2	few	16	TRBJ2-7	TGTGCCATCAGTGAGTCGAGGACTAGCGGGACGTACGAGCAGTACTTC	CAISESRTSGTYEQYF
TRBV2	TRBD2	-	14	TRBJ2-3	TGTGGGACTAGCGGGAGGGTTTCCACAGATACGCAGTATTTT	CGTSGRVSTDTQYF
TRBV7-9	-	few	19	TRBJ1-1	TGTGCCAGCAGCTTACCCCCCACCTGGATCGGGGCCGGGGGCACTGAAGCTTTCTTT	CASSLPPTWIGAGGTEAFF
TRBV18	-	-	16	TRBJ2-2	TGTGCCAGCTCACCACGCCGGAGGGACGTCGCCGGGGAGCTGTTTTTT	CASSPRRRDVAGELFF
TRBV6-2/TRBV6-3	TRBD1	-	15	TRBJ1-2	TGTGCCAGCAGTGACCCACAGGGGACTAACTATGGCTACACCTTC	CASSDPQGTNYGYTF
TRBV5-1	-	-	16	TRBJ1-4	TGCGCCAGCAGCCCGATCACAGGGAGGGCTAATGAAAAACTGTTTTTT	CASSPITGRANEKLFF
TRBV15	-	-	14	TRBJ2-7	TGTGCCACCAGCATAAAAAACAGGGACTACGAGCAGTACTTC	CATSIKNRDYEQYF
TRBV10-3	TRBD2	-	15	TRBJ2-1	TGTGCCATCAGTGTGACTAGCGCGAGATACAATGAGCAGTTCTTC	CAISVTSARYNEQFF
TRBV4-1	-	-	12	TRBJ1-6	TGCGCCAGCAGCCGGGCAGGGAGGCCCCTCCACTTT	CASSRAGRPLHF
TRBV5-1	-	-	15	TRBJ1-1	TGCGCCAGCAGCTTGGATAGGGGATTGAACACTGAAGCTTTCTTT	CASSLDRGLNTEAFF
TRBV19	-	-	12	TRBJ2-5	TGTGCCAGTAGGCAGTCAGGGGAGACCCAGTACTTC	CASRQSGETQYF
TRBV5-6	TRBD2	-	15	TRBJ2-2	TGTGCCAGCAGCTTGATAACTAGCGGGCCCGGGGAGCTGTTTTTT	CASSLITSGPGELFF
TRBV28	TRBD2	-	13	TRBJ2-2	TGTGCCAGCACGGGGGGGACCTACGGGGAGCTGTTTTTT	CASTGGTYGELFF
TRBV30	-	-	13	TRBJ1-4	TGTGCCATCAGTGGACAATCGGGCGAAAAACTGTTTTTT	CAISGQSGEKLFF
TRBV2	-	-	15	TRBJ1-5	TGTGCCAGCAGCCCAACCAGGGTTAGCAATCAGCCCCAGCATTTT	CASSPTRVSNQPQHF
TRBV29-1	-	few	14	TRBJ2-5	TGCAGCGTTGAGGACACGGGCCACCAAGAGACCCAGTACTTC	CSVEDTGHQETQYF
TRBV7-8	-	few	16	TRBJ1-3	TGTGCCAGCAGCTTAGATAGACAGAACTCTGGAAACACCATATATTTT	CASSLDRQNSGNTIYF
TRBV30	-	-	14	TRBJ1-1	TGTGCCTCCTCCCCGGGAGGAAGGAACACTGAAGCTTTCTTT	CASSPGGRNTEAFF
TRBV19	-	-	14	TRBJ2-5	TGTGCCAGTACCCCCGGCGGCTCTCAAGAGACCCAGTACTTC	CASTPGGSQETQYF
TRBV18	-	-	15	TRBJ1-5	TGTGCCAGCTCACCGAATCGACAGCTAGATCAGCCCCAGCATTTT	CASSPNRQLDQPQHF
TRBV6-1	-	few	15	TRBJ1-2	TGTGCCAGCAGTGAATGGGGGCTCGATTCGGCCGGCTACACCTTC	CASSEWGLDSAGYTF
TRBV3-1/TRBV3-2	-	medium-sized	16	TRBJ1-5	TGTGCCAGCAGCCAAGGGGCGACAGGCCATGTTCAGCCCCAGCATTTT	CASSQGATGHVQPQHF
TRBV6-5	-	few	12	TRBJ1-3	TGTGCCAGCAGTCGACAGGGAAACACCATATATTTT	CASSRQGNTIYF
TRBV2	TRBD2	-	15	TRBJ2-7	TGTGCCAGCAGTGAAAGTGCGGGAGTGGTCGACGAGCAGTACTTC	CASSESAGVVDEQYF
TRBV28	TRBD1	once	21	TRBJ2-5	TGTGCCAGCAGTTTAGGGACAGGGGGTGGAAAGGAACTAAAATTCAAAGAGACCCAGTACTTC	CASSLGTGGGKELKFKETQYF
TRBV5-6	TRBD1	-	15	TRBJ1-1	TGTGCCAGCGCTCAGGGGGTATATGTGAACACTGAAGCTTTCTTT	CASAQGVYVNTEAFF
TRBV7-3	TRBD1	-	18	TRBJ2-3	TGTGCCAGCAGCTTAAGGAGGAGACAGGGGGCGAATTCAGATACGCAGTATTTT	CASSLRRRQGANSDTQYF
TRBV15	TRBD2	-	16	TRBJ2-7	TGTGCCACCAGCAGAGGAGGGACTAGGAGCTCCTACGAGCAGTACTTC	CATSRGGTRSSYEQYF
TRBV24-1	TRBD2	-	13	TRBJ2-1	TGTGCCACCGGTATTACGAGCGGGGGTGAGCAGTTCTTC	CATGITSGGEQFF
TRBV18	-	once	13	TRBJ1-5	TGTGCCAGCTCACAAGGACAGAGTCAGCCCCAGCATTTT	CASSQGQSQPQHF
TRBV24-1	-	-	13	TRBJ2-1	TGTGCCACCAGGACTAGGAGGCTGGATGAGCAGTTCTTC	CATRTRRLDEQFF
TRBV6-1	TRBD1	-	15	TRBJ1-6	TGTGCCAGCAGATTTATAACAGGGGGTCTTTCACCCCTCCACTTT	CASRFITGGLSPLHF
TRBV3-1/TRBV3-2	-	-	16	TRBJ2-3	TGTGCCAGCAGCCTACGCCGGGACACCACCACAGATACGCAGTATTTT	CASSLRRDTTTDTQYF
TRBV7-2	TRBD1	-	15	TRBJ2-2	TGTGCCAGCAGCTTAGTGGGACAGTACACCGGGGAGCTGTTTTTT	CASSLVGQYTGELFF
TRBV2	-	-	12	TRBJ1-6	TGTGCCAGCAGTGAACAGGTTTCACCCCTCCACTTT	CASSEQVSPLHF
TRBV6-5	TRBD1	-	14	TRBJ1-1	TGTGCCAGCATGAGGACAGGGGCGCGAACTGAAGCTTTCTTT	CASMRTGARTEAFF
TRBV19	-	-	14	TRBJ1-2	TGTGCCAGTAGTACAGGCGCAGCAGGGTATGGCTACACCTTC	CASSTGAAGYGYTF
TRBV5-4	-	-	13	TRBJ1-2	TGTGCCAGCAGCTTGTTCCAGGGAGGAGGATACACCTTC	CASSLFQGGGYTF
TRBV28	TRBD1	-	13	TRBJ1-1	TGTGCCAGCTTTGGACAGGGATGGACTGAAGCTTTCTTT	CASFGQGWTEAFF
TRBV7-2	-	-	13	TRBJ1-1	TGTGCCAGCAGCTTAGTCGAGCTGAGTGAAGCTTTCTTT	CASSLVELSEAFF
TRBV29-1	TRBD1	-	13	TRBJ1-1	TGCAGCGCCGGAGGGGACAGGGGGCGAAAAGCTTTCTTT	CSAGGDRGRKAFF
TRBV27	-	-	14	TRBJ1-1	TGTGCCAGCAGTCCTAACAGGGTGAACACTGAAGCTTTCTTT	CASSPNRVNTEAFF
TRBV14	-	-	20	TRBJ2-4	TGTGCCAGCAGCCCTTCCAATCGCAGAGGCGGGCAACTAGCCAAAAACATTCAGTACTTC	CASSPSNRRGGQLAKNIQYF
TRBV4-1	TRBD2	few	15	TRBJ2-2	TGCGCCAGCAGCTCCATAGCGGGGAACACCGGGGAGCTGTTTTTT	CASSSIAGNTGELFF
TRBV4-1	TRBD1	-	15	TRBJ1-2	TGCGCCAGCAGCCCCGGACAGGGGAGGGACTATGGCTACACCTTC	CASSPGQGRDYGYTF
TRBV5-1	-	-	15	TRBJ1-3	TGCGCCAGCAGCTTGTTCGACAACTCTGGAAACACCATATATTTT	CASSLFDNSGNTIYF
TRBV29-1	TRBD2	-	16	TRBJ2-5	TGCAGCGTGGCGCGCCTCACTAGCGGAACTCAAGAGACCCAGTACTTC	CSVARLTSGTQETQYF
TRBV11-2	TRBD2	-	14	TRBJ2-5	TGTGCCAGCAGGTTCCGGACTAGTCAGGAGACCCAGTACTTC	CASRFRTSQETQYF
TRBV6-5	-	-	13	TRBJ2-5	TGTGCCAGCAGTTACCAGGATCAAGAGACCCAGTACTTC	CASSYQDQETQYF
TRBV7-9	-	-	17	TRBJ2-1	TGTGCCAGCAGCCCCCGACCTACTTTTGACTCGTACAATGAGCAGTTCTTC	CASSPRPTFDSYNEQFF
TRBV20-1	TRBD1	-	14	TRBJ1-4	TGCAGTGCTAGTGAGGGGGCGCGGGTGGGAAAACTGTTTTTT	CSASEGARVGKLFF
TRBV18	-	-	17	TRBJ2-3	TGTGCCAGCTCACCATACCCCTCCCCGGGGAGCACAGATACGCAGTATTTT	CASSPYPSPGSTDTQYF
TRBV7-6	TRBD2	-	15	TRBJ2-3	TGTGCCAGCAGCTTCATAGCGGGAGTAGGGGATACGCAGTATTTT	CASSFIAGVGDTQYF